This T cell receptor (beta chain) was observed in a study of OX40 agonist ivuxolimab in advanced cancers. CDR1 is MNHNS, CDR2 SASEGT, per germline. Germline trimming cut 4 bases from V and 8 bases from J; bases unmatched to any gene: 7. CDR3 length: 14 residues. Sequencing was performed with immunoSEQ multiplex PCR; in TCRdb, only in-frame clones are kept and a portion is missing. The profile shows approximately 35,000 clones, around four fifths of them singletons. The rearrangement uses TRBV6-1 and TRBJ1-4, with 7 bases fitting TRBD1. The sample consisted of CD4+ or CD8+ T cells sorted from blood, taken in a trial of the OX40 agonist ivuxolimab. The sequence derives from an adult with an advanced solid tumor such as melanoma, head and neck, liver or kidney cancer. The CDR3 reads CASSVTGREEKLFF. The CDR3 nucleotides are TGTGCCAGCAGTGTGACAGGGCGTGAAGAAAAACTGTTTTTT.